The 6 T cell receptor beta chains below come from one sample, sequenced in a study of T cell repertoires in cytomegalovirus infection. Via MiXCR, TCRdb re-called the reads, giving one row per CDR3 protein. Of hundreds of thousands of distinct CDR3 sequences in the sample, roughly 33% were seen once. Their antigen targets remain unknown. Material: cultured PBMCs, obtained from culture after CMV antigen stimulation. The receptor source for this set is a human donor in good health (CMV status not recorded). Some clones in this sample may be carry-over from other donors' samples.

V usage is TRBV11-2 and J usage is TRBJ2-1, with 10 bases matching TRBD2. The CDR3 is 16 residues long. J lost 4 bases, V lost 5 bases, and 8 bases had no gene match. CDR1 and CDR2 (germline): SGHAT, FQNNGV. CDR3 region: CASSITLAGVYNEQFF. The CDR3 coding sequence is TGTGCCAGCAGCATTACTCTAGCGGGAGTTTACAATGAGCAGTTCTTC.

This clonotype was detected only a few times. The chain uses TRBV20-1 and TRBJ2-5, with a weak D call TRBD1 (5 bases). Germline V lookup: CDR1 DFQATT, CDR2 SNEGSKA (reference sequence). Trimming removed 2 bases at V and 0 bases at J, with 13 bases between. The CDR3 spans 15 residues. The CDR3 nucleotides read TGCAGTGCTAGAACCCCCGACAGTAACCAAGAGACCCAGTACTTC. This codes for CSARTPDSNQETQYF.

The J gene is TRBJ1-6, the V gene TRBV6-5; D call uncertain. Germline CDR1 MNHEY, CDR2 SVGAGI. V was shortened by 7 bases and J by 0 bases, with 7 bases between the two germline ends. This CDR3 has 14 residues. The CDR3 protein is CASKVDSYNSPLHF. CDR3 sequence (DNA): TGTGCCAGCAAAGTGGACTCCTATAATTCACCCCTCCACTTT.

This clonotype was seen more than once but under ten times. The rearrangement uses TRBV12-3 or TRBV12-4 and TRBJ1-2; 7 positions match TRBD1. J gave up 5 bases and V 4 bases, and 10 bases lay outside the gene matches. This CDR3 comprises 15 residues. This CDR3 is CASSSRTGSLYGYTF. CDR3 DNA sequence: TGTGCCAGCAGTTCGAGGACAGGCAGCCTGTATGGCTACACCTTC.

J is TRBJ2-5 and V is TRBV6-2 or TRBV6-3; perhaps TRBD1 as D (6 bases). The CDR3 totals 16 residues. Germline CDR1 and CDR2: MNHEY and SVGEGT. Deletions cut 4 bases from V and 1 base from J, with 16 bases between. The CDR3 region has the DNA TGTGCCAGCAGTTCTCCGTCGACAGGCTCCCAAGAGACCCAGTACTTC. This encodes CASSSPSTGSQETQYF.

This chain connects TRBV5-6 to TRBJ1-5; D gene unclear. Germline loops: CDR1 SGHDT, CDR2 YYEEEE. This CDR3 contains 16 residues. V was trimmed by 3 bases and J by 1 base, leaving 14 bases between them. Written as DNA, the CDR3 is TGTGCCAGCAGCTCCACCAGCCGGGTAAGCAATCAGCCCCAGCATTTT. Protein: CASSSTSRVSNQPQHF.